This note documents a single T cell receptor (beta chain) sequence. This clone has more than one count but fewer than ten. Its antigen remains unidentified. One base away there is no much larger clone; base qualities are not given. Whole blood was collected in K2EDTA tubes by collaborating institutions according to the institutions' own protocols. For TCRbeta analysis, collaborators shipped samples in one of three forms: frozen whole blood, isolated PBMCs, or DNA extracted from either of those sample types. The data originate from a study of blood T cell repertoires in COVID-19 (dated by TCRdb to 2020 to 2022). As for the study more broadly: The collaborator samples originated in the United States, Italy and Spain and spanned the acute and convalescent phases of COVID-19. The material from the prospective study consisted of cDNA or gDNA derived from T cells, B-cell-depleted T cells, or PBMCs. The repertoires were released in a freely available public database intended as a resource for research on the immune response to SARS-CoV-2. Sample metadata almost always included a de-identified subject ID, COVID-19 status, age in years and sex. Where available, HLA class I and class II types were obtained from metadata supplied by the sample provider rather than from assay-based typing. Subjects who had been exposed to COVID-19, were actively infected with it, or had recovered from it provided the deeply sampled blood TCRbeta repertoires that made up the dataset. Samples were obtained from the ongoing ImmuneRACE study (first 160 participants) and from about 1,300 subjects provided by 6 global collaborators.

TCRbeta CDR3 regions were amplified from genomic DNA using the immunoSEQ Assay, a bias-controlled multiplex PCR. As for the original processing: Nucleated cell counts per sample were estimated from amplification of reference gene primers within the assay. Sequence reads were collapsed and filtered to measure the absolute abundance of every unique TCRbeta CDR3 rearrangement. For each sample, productive Simpson clonality was calculated by taking the square root of Simpson's diversity index across productive rearrangements. TCRdb re-hosts the immuneACCESS table, in-frame sequences only. Its copies lack some clones; in the studies checked, an unresolved V gene accounts for under half of them, and the cause for the rest is not known. Clone size and V and J calls were adopted from that table, with D and trimming inferred from the DNA. For this sample the table gives over 30,000 clones, of which roughly 75% were detected only once. The ten top clones hold about 40% of the sample.

Taken from the germline V gene, the CDR1 and CDR2 loops are MNHEY and SVGAGI. V is trimmed back by 6 bases and J by 3 bases, and the junction contains 5 bases that no gene match accounts for. From the cysteine through the phenylalanine, the CDR3 covers 13 amino acids. Only CDR3 DNA is held: 39 bases, read in frame from base 1. General findings and caveats noted by the study authors: The amount of clinical and demographic metadata varied by source and participant and was provided uncurated.

The chain was built from TRBV6-5 and TRBJ2-7, and 7 bases in between align with TRBD1. The TCR comes from an elderly man with active or convalescent COVID-19. Sequenced input: peripheral blood. The CDR3 loop reads CASRPRDSYEQYF. Here is the DNA: TGTGCCAGCAGGCCCAGGGACAGCTACGAGCAGTACTTC.